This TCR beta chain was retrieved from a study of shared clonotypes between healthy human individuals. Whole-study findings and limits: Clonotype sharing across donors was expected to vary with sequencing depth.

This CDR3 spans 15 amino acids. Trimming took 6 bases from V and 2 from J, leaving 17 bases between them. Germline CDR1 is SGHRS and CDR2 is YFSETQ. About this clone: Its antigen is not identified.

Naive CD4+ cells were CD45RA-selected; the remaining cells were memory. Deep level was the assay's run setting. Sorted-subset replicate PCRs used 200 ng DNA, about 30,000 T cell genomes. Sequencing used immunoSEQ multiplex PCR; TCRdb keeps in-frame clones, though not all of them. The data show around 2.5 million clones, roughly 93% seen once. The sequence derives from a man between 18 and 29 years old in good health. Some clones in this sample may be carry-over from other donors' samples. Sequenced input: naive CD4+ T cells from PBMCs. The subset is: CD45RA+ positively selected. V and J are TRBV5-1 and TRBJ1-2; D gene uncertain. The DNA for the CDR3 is TGCGCCAGCATGCCTGGGCCGCAGGAGAACTATGGCTACACCTTC. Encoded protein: CASMPGPQENYGYTF.